The 23 T cell receptor beta chains listed next were all sequenced from one sample in a study of blood T cells in healthy people across ages. Next came a second PCR, run for about 6 to 11 cycles, which used a sample-barcoded 5' primer along with a J-beta primer mix. MiXCR, run by TCRdb on the 5' RACE reads, gives a single entry per CDR3 protein. The sample lists roughly 800,000 distinct CDR3 sequences, 20% to 30% occurring once. The sample also formed part of further work on T cells of mothers and their children.

The sample taken for sequencing was blood. Receptors originate from a boy younger than 18 in good health.

The rearrangement joins TRBV20-1 to TRBJ2-5, with D perhaps matching TRBD1 or TRBD2 (6 bases each). Trimming removed 3 bases at V and 4 bases at J, with 18 bases between. The CDR3 spans 15 residues. CDR1 is DFQATT, CDR2 SNEGSKA, per germline (reference sequence). This CDR3 reads CSASLPGARGETQYF. Here the CDR3 DNA reads TGCAGTGCTAGTTTGCCGGGGGCCCGAGGAGAGACCCAGTACTTC.

This clonotype came up a few times. The chain joins TRBV5-1 to TRBJ2-3; possibly TRBD2 for D (6 bases). Between the trimmed V and J ends, which lost 4 bases and 3 bases, there was a span of 15 bases. This CDR3 is built from 15 residues. Germline V gives CDR1 SGHRS, CDR2 YFSETQ. The chain's CDR3 is CASSGGTRQTDTQYF. In DNA, the CDR3 is TGCGCCAGCAGCGGCGGGACCCGACAGACAGATACGCAGTATTTT.

The chain links TRBV7-9 to TRBJ1-6; D gene ambiguous. Trimming cost V 1 base and J 10 bases, with 8 bases left between them. Germline V gives CDR1 SEHNR, CDR2 FQNEAQ (reference sequence). The CDR3 runs to 13 residues. The CDR3 spells CASSLVGQSPLHF. The CDR3 coding sequence is TGTGCCAGCAGCTTAGTGGGTCAGTCACCCCTCCACTTT.

This clonotype was detected only a few times. The V call is TRBV20-1, the J call TRBJ1-1; 10 bases are shared with TRBD1. CDR3 length equals 14 residues. The V gene end was trimmed by 5 bases and the J gene end by 9 bases; junction bases not matched to a gene: 12. Germline CDR1 DFQATT, CDR2 SNEGSKA (reference sequence). The CDR3 coding sequence is TGCAGTGCTGTTCCGGGACAGGGGATGACTAAAGCTTTCTTT. This codes for CSAVPGQGMTKAFF.

CDR3 sequence reads: CATGYKGMGYGYTF. CDR3 bases: TGTGCCACTGGATATAAGGGGATGGGCTATGGCTACACCTTC. The gene calls are TRBV3-1 and TRBJ1-2, with TRBD1 as a possible D gene (5 bases). V was clipped by 10 bases and J by 4 bases, with 19 bases between them. Germline V CDR1 and CDR2: LGHDT, YNNKEL (reference sequence). This CDR3 contains 14 residues.

The chain recombines TRBV10-3 with TRBJ2-1, with TRBD2 matching 11 bases. From germline, CDR1 is ENHRY and CDR2 SYGVKD. This CDR3 is 15 amino acids long. After removal of 3 bases from V and 6 bases from J, the junction contained 4 bases not matched to a gene. This chain's CDR3 is CAISEGGLAANEQFF. Here the CDR3 DNA reads TGTGCCATCAGTGAAGGGGGACTAGCGGCCAATGAGCAGTTCTTC.

The sample holds a few counts of this clonotype. The V and J genes are TRBV2 and TRBJ2-7; no clear D. Germline loops: CDR1 SNHLY, CDR2 FYNNEI. The V and J ends lost 6 bases and 7 bases respectively, with 13 bases between them. The CDR3 covers 12 residues. The DNA for the CDR3 is TGTGCCAGCAGCCCGTTTACGACGGAGCAGTACTTC. Its protein product is CASSPFTTEQYF.

The rearrangement uses TRBV7-9 and TRBJ2-2; 7 bases line up with TRBD1. Losses at the gene ends were 5 bases for V and 2 bases for J; bases not matched to a gene: 5. CDR1 is SEHNR, CDR2 FQNEAQ, per germline (reference sequence). The CDR3 runs 15 residues. The chain's CDR3 is CASSMGQPNTGELFF. The CDR3 DNA reads as TGTGCCAGCAGCATGGGACAGCCCAACACCGGGGAGCTGTTTTTT.

This chain's CDR3 is CASIPTGGGQIYGYTF. Written as DNA, the CDR3 is TGTGCCAGCATTCCTACGGGGGGGGGACAGATCTATGGCTACACCTTC. This chain connects TRBV2 to TRBJ1-2, with 7 nucleotides matching TRBD1. This CDR3 has 16 residues. The ends lost 7 bases at V and 4 bases at J; junction bases unmatched: 15. The V gene's germline CDR1 is SNHLY and CDR2 FYNNEI.

The V and J genes are TRBV18 and TRBJ2-5; D unresolved. The end of the DNA is better explained by TRBJ2-1, so the J call may be wrong. Per the germline V gene, CDR1 is KGHSH and CDR2 is LQKENI. CDR3 length equals 13 residues. Here the CDR3 reads CASSPKYLLEQFF. The CDR3 region has the DNA TGTGCCAGCTCACCAAAGTACCTTCTTGAGCAGTTCTTC.

CDR3 DNA: TGCAGTGCTAGAAGGAGCGGAGGGGGCACAGATACGCAGTATTTT. It is translated as CSARRSGGGTDTQYF. The rearrangement uses TRBV20-1 and TRBJ2-3; perhaps TRBD2 as D (6 bases). The CDR3 length is 15 residues. The germline CDR1 and CDR2 sequences are DFQATT and SNEGSKA (reference sequence). V shed 2 bases and J shed 1 base, with 13 bases lying between them.

This clonotype was detected a few times. This chain connects TRBV6-2 or TRBV6-3 to TRBJ1-1; D unclear. This CDR3 has 14 residues. Germline V gene sequence: CDR1 MNHEY, CDR2 SVGEGT. The germline V and J ends were trimmed by 0 bases and 3 bases, with 8 bases remaining between them. CDR3 bases: TGTGCCAGCAGTTACTCCTTAACCCACACTGAAGCTTTCTTT. Its protein product is CASSYSLTHTEAFF.

This clonotype was detected a few times. The V gene is TRBV12-3 or TRBV12-4, the J gene TRBJ1-4; unclear D gene. With 6 bases removed from V and 8 bases from J, the gap between germline ends came to 16 bases. CDR3 size: 14 residues. For the CDR3, the DNA is TGTGCCAGCAGCTCAAGCGCCCCTCGGGAAAAACTGTTTTTT. Translated: CASSSSAPREKLFF.

CDR3 nucleotide sequence: TGTGCCAGCAGCCGAGAACAGGGGGCTGGATCTATTCAGTACTTC. This encodes CASSREQGAGSIQYF. V is TRBV9 and J is TRBJ2-4, with 9 bases lining up with TRBD1. The germline gives CDR1 SGDLS, CDR2 YYNGEE. V lost 4 bases and J lost 10; bases outside the gene matches: 12. CDR3 length: 15 amino acids.

The chain combines TRBV7-8 with TRBJ2-2; 12 nucleotides agree with TRBD2. The germline V gene encodes CDR1 SGHVS and CDR2 FQNEAQ. The CDR3 has 18 amino acids. The V gene end was trimmed by 5 bases and the J gene end by 3 bases; junction bases not matched to a gene: 10. The CDR3: CASSPRPSGGAHTGELFF. The CDR3 nucleotides read TGTGCCAGCAGCCCGCGGCCTAGCGGGGGGGCACACACCGGGGAGCTGTTTTTT.

This clonotype was counted a single time. The CDR3 does not end in the conserved phenylalanine or tryptophan, so this is likely a read error. The V call is TRBV6-1, the J call TRBJ2-5; 7 bases are a match to TRBD2. In germline, CDR1 is MNHNS, CDR2 SASEGT. Trimming cost V 3 bases and J 5 bases; bases outside gene matches: 12. The CDR3 has 16 residues. This CDR3 reads CASSDLPRAGEETQYC. CDR3 nucleotides: TGTGCCAGCAGTGATCTCCCTCGGGCGGGGGAGGAGACCCAGTACTGC.

This chain uses TRBV9 with TRBJ2-1, with 8 bases that match TRBD2. The end of the DNA fits TRBJ2-5 better, so the J call may be wrong. CDR1 and CDR2 (germline): SGDLS, YYNGEE. The CDR3 totals 16 residues. The CDR3 protein is CASSGGGTSTQETQYF. The CDR3 nucleotides read TGTGCCAGCAGCGGCGGGGGGACGTCGACCCAAGAGACCCAGTACTTC.

This chain uses TRBV2 with TRBJ1-1, with 9 bases identical to TRBD1. Per germline, CDR1 SNHLY and CDR2 FYNNEI. Unmatched junction bases numbered 3, after V lost 10 bases and J lost 3 bases. The CDR3 totals 12 residues. The CDR3 DNA is TGTGCCATCCGACAGGGGGACACTGAAGCTTTCTTT. Its protein product is CAIRQGDTEAFF.

The table lists this clonotype with a few counts. V is TRBV5-5 and J is TRBJ2-4; 7 nucleotides align to TRBD1. The CDR3 covers 16 residues. Unmatched junction bases numbered 11, after V lost 1 base and J lost 7 bases. CDR1 is SGHKS and CDR2 is YYEKEE in the germline V gene (reference sequence). The chain's CDR3 is CASSLRKTGIGNIQYF. Written as DNA, the CDR3 is TGTGCCAGCAGCTTGCGGAAGACAGGGATAGGTAACATTCAGTACTTC.

A few counts support this clonotype. The V call is TRBV29-1, the J call TRBJ2-5, with TRBD1 matching 8 bases. The DNA end favors TRBJ2-7, so the J call may be wrong. Germline V gives CDR1 SQVTM, CDR2 ANQGSEA. CDR3 length equals 13 residues. The CDR3 loop is CSVWTGYPYEQYF. The CDR3 DNA follows: TGCAGCGTCTGGACAGGGTATCCCTACGAGCAGTACTTC.

This chain joins TRBV28 and TRBJ2-3, with D tentatively TRBD1 (5 bases). The CDR3 length is 14 residues. Germline loops: CDR1 MDHEN, CDR2 SYDVKM. The V gene lost 5 bases and the J gene lost 0 bases, with 9 bases spanning the gap. DNA for the CDR3: TGTGCCAGCAGTCCCAGGGCCAGCACAGATACGCAGTATTTT. It yields the protein CASSPRASTDTQYF. The complete variable domain, with remaining parts taken from reference TRBV28 and TRBJ2-3, reads DVKVTQSSRYLVKRTGEKVFLECVQDMDHENMFWYRQDPGLGLRLIYFSYDVKMKEKGDIPEGYSVSREKKERFSLILESASTNQTSMYLCASSPRASTDTQYFGPGTRLTVL.

Remarks on this clonotype: The CDR3 does not end in the conserved phenylalanine or tryptophan, so this is likely a read error. This chain uses TRBV20-1 with TRBJ2-5; D unresolved. V dropped 3 bases and J dropped 0 bases, with 11 bases sitting between them. CDR3 length: 14 residues. Per germline, CDR1 DFQATT and CDR2 SNEGSKA (reference sequence). As DNA, the CDR3 is TGCAGTGCTAGTTTGGGCCTGGACCAAGAGACCCAGTACATC. As protein: CSASLGLDQETQYI.

This clonotype was seen more than once but under ten times. The V call is TRBV20-1, the J call TRBJ2-1; D gene uncertain. CDR3 length equals 14 residues. Trimming took off 1 base at V and 3 bases at J, with 10 bases between the two ends. Germline CDR1 reads DFQATT; CDR2 reads SNEGSKA (reference sequence). The CDR3 DNA reads TGCAGTGCTAGAGGTGGCATCGGCTACAATGAGCAGTTCTTC. This translates into CSARGGIGYNEQFF.